The source of this T cell receptor beta chain is a study of identical twins. The study, taken as a whole, reports: A cross-sectional statistical analysis, not follow-up of the same donors, supported the conclusions. High-abundance cord blood beta clonotypes had fewer insertions; memory repertoires showed none.

The CDR3 is made up of 13 amino acids. V gave up 4 bases and J gave up 6 bases, with 12 bases separating them. From germline, CDR1 is KGHDR and CDR2 SFDVKD. This clonotype was found a few times. Its antigen is as yet unknown. A universal primer site was created by template switching, with the cDNA bearing unique molecular identifiers. TCRdb recomputed calls from the 5' RACE reads with MiXCR, one row per CDR3 protein. Of about 810,000 distinct CDR3 sequences in the sample, 9% to 15% were seen once. The data were also submitted as part of a second study, on yellow fever vaccine responses in identical twins.

Sequencing used PBMCs. The TCR sequence derives from a young woman in good health. The chain joins TRBV24-1 to TRBJ2-7; D tentatively fits TRBD1 or TRBD2 (5 bases each). This CDR3 is CATSDPGRFEQYF. The CDR3 nucleotides are TGTGCCACCAGTGACCCGGGACGCTTCGAGCAGTACTTC.